The clone carrying this TCR beta chain was counted ten times or more. Method: immunoSEQ multiplex PCR; TCRdb's copy keeps in-frame clones and lacks some. The data contain 1,100,000 or so clones, around 82% of them singletons. These data originate in a study of shared clonotypes between healthy human individuals. As for the study in general: Each donor had three CD4 naive, three CD4 memory, two CD8 naive and one CD8 memory plate.

Germline CDR1 is GTSNPN and CDR2 is SVGIG (reference sequence). The CDR3 runs to 13 residues. Unmatched junction bases numbered 5, after V lost 5 bases and J lost 5 bases. CD45RA+ naive and CD45RA-negative memory subsets were separated from CD4+ cells. The sequencing input was memory CD4+ T cells from PBMCs. Subset defined: CD45RA-negative fraction. The chain combines TRBV30 with TRBJ1-1; 10 nucleotides line up with TRBD1. The TCR originated in a man between 18 and 29 years old in good health. Some clones in this sample may be carry-over from other donors' samples. The CDR3 DNA reads as TGTGCCTGGGATCCGGGACAGGGGACTGAAGCTTTCTTT. Translation gives CAWDPGQGTEAFF. Filled out from reference TRBV30 and TRBJ1-1, the complete variable domain reads SQTIHQWPATLVQPVGSPLSLECTVEGTSNPNLYWYRQAAGRGLQLLFYSVGIGQISSEVPQNLSASRPQDRQFILSSKKLLLSDSGFYLCAWDPGQGTEAFFGQGTRLTVV.